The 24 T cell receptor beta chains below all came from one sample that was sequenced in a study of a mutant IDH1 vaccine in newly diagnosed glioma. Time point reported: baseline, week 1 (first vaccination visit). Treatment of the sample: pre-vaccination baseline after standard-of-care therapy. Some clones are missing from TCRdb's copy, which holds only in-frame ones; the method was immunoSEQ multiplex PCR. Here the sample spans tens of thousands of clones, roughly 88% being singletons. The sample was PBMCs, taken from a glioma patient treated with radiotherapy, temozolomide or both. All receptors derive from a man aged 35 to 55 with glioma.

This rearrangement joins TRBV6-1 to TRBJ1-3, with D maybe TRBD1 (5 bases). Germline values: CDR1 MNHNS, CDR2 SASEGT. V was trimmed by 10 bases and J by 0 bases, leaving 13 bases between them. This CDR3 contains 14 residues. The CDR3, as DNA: TGTGCCACCCAAAGGGGTATCTCTGGAAACACCATATATTTT. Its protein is CATQRGISGNTIYF.

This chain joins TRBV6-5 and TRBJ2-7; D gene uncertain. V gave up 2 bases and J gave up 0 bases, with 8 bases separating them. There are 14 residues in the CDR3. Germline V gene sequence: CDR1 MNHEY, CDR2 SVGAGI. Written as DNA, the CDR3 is TGTGCCAGCAGTTACAAGGCTAGCTCCTACGAGCAGTACTTC. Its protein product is CASSYKASSYEQYF.

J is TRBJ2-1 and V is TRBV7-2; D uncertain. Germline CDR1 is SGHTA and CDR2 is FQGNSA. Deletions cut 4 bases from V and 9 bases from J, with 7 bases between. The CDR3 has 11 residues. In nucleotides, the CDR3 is TGTGCCAGCAGCTCCCAACCTGAGCAGTTCTTC. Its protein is CASSSQPEQFF.

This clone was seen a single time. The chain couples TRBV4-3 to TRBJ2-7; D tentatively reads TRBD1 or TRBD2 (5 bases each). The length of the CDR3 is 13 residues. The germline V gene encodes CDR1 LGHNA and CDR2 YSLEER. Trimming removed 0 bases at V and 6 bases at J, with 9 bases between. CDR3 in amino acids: CASSQDRGTEQYF. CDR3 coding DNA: TGCGCCAGCAGCCAAGATAGAGGGACCGAGCAGTACTTC.

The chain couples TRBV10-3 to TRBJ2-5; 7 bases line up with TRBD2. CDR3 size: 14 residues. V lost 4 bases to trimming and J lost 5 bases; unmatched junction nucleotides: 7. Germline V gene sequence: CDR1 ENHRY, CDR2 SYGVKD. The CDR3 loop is CAISVDLAVETQYF. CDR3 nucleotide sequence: TGTGCCATCAGTGTGGATCTAGCGGTGGAGACCCAGTACTTC.

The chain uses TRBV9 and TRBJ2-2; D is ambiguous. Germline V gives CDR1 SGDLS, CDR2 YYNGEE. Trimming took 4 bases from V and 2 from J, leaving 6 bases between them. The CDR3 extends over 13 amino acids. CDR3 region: CASSWTNTGELFF. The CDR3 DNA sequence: TGTGCCAGCAGCTGGACCAACACCGGGGAGCTGTTTTTT.

This CDR3 reads CASSRRAAGNYGYTF. DNA for the CDR3: TGTGCCAGCAGCCGGAGGGCGGCAGGTAACTATGGCTACACCTTC. J is TRBJ1-2 and V is TRBV4-2; D ambiguous. V was pared by 4 bases and J by 1 base, with 13 bases between. Germline CDR1 is LGHNA and CDR2 is YNFKEQ. This CDR3 comprises 15 residues.

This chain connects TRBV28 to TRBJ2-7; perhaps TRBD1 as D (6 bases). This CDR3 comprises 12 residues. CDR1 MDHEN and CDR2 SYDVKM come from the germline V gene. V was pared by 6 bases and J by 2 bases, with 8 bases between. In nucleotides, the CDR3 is TGTGCCAGCAGCCGACAGGCCTACGAGCAGTACTTC. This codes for CASSRQAYEQYF. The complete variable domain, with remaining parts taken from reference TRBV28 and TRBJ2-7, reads DVKVTQSSRYLVKRTGEKVFLECVQDMDHENMFWYRQDPGLGLRLIYFSYDVKMKEKGDIPEGYSVSREKKERFSLILESASTNQTSMYLCASSRQAYEQYFGPGTRLTVT.

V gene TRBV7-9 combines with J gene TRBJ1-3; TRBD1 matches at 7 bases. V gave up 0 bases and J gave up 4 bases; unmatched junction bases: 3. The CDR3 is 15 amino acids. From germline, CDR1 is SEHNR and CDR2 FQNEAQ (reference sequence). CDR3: CASSLAGQEGNTIYF. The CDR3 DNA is TGTGCCAGCAGCTTAGCAGGACAGGAAGGAAACACCATATATTTT.

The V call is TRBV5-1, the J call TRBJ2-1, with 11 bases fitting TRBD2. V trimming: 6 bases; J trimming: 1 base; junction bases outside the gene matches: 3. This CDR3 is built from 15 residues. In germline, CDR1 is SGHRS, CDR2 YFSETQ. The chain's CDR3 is CASISGRGSYNEQFF. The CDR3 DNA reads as TGCGCCAGCATTAGCGGGAGGGGGTCCTACAATGAGCAGTTCTTC.

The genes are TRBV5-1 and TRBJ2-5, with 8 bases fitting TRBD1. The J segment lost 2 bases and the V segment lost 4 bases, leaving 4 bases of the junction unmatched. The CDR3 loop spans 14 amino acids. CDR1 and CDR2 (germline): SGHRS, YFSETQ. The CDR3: CASSTDREQETQYF. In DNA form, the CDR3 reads TGCGCCAGCAGCACGGACAGGGAGCAAGAGACCCAGTACTTC.

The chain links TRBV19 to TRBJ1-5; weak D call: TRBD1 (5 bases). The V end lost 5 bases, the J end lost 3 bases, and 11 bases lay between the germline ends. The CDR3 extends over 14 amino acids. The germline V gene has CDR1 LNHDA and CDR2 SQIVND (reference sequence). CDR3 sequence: CASSYGTINQPQHF. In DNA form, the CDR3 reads TGTGCCAGTAGTTACGGGACTATCAATCAGCCCCAGCATTTT.

CDR3 amino acids: CASSSSEYEQYF. CDR3 bases: TGTGCCAGCAGCTCCAGCGAGTACGAGCAGTACTTC. The chain has TRBV4-2 and TRBJ2-7; D is undetermined. V was pared by 5 bases and J by 4 bases, with 9 bases between. The CDR3 spans 12 residues. The germline gives CDR1 LGHNA, CDR2 YNFKEQ.

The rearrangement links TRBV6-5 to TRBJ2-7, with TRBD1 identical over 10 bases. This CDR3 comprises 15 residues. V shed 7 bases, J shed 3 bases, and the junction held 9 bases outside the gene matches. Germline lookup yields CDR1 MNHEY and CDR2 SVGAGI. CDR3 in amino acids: CASTPGGTGDYEQYF. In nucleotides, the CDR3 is TGTGCCAGCACCCCGGGGGGGACAGGGGACTACGAGCAGTACTTC.

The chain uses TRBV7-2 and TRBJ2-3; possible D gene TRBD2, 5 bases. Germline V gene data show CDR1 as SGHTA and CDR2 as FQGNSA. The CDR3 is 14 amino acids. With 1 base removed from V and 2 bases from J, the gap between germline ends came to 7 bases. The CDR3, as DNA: TGTGCCAGCAGCTTAGGAGGGTTCACAGATACGCAGTATTTT. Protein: CASSLGGFTDTQYF.

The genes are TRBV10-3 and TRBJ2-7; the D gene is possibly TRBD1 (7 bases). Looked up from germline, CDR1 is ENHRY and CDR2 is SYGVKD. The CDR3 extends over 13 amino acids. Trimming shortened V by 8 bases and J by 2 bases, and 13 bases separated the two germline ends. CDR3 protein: CAIGGGSAYEQYF. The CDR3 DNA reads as TGTGCCATCGGAGGGGGCTCAGCCTACGAGCAGTACTTC.

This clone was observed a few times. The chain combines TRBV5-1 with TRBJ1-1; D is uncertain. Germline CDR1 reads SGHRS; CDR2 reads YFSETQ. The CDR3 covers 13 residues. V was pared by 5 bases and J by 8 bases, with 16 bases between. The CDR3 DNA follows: TGCGCCAGCAGACCCGAAATCCAAAGGGAAGCTTTCTTT. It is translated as CASRPEIQREAFF.

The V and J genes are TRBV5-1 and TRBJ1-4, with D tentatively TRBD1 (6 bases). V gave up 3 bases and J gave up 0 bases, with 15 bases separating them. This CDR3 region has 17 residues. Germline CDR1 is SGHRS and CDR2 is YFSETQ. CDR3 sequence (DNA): TGCGCCAGCAGCTGGCGCGGGACAACCGCAACTAATGAAAAACTGTTTTTT. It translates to CASSWRGTTATNEKLFF.

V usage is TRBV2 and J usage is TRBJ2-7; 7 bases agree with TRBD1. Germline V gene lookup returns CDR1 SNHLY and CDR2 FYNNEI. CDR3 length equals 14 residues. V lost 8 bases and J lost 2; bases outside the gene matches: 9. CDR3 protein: CASARQGRTYEQYF. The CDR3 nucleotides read TGTGCCAGCGCAAGACAGGGTAGGACCTACGAGCAGTACTTC.

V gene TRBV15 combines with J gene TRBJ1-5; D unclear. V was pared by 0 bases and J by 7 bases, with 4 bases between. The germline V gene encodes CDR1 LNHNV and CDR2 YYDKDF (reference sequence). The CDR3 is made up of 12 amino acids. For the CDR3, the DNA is TGTGCCACCAGCAGAGATGCCCAGCCCCAGCATTTT. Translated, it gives CATSRDAQPQHF.

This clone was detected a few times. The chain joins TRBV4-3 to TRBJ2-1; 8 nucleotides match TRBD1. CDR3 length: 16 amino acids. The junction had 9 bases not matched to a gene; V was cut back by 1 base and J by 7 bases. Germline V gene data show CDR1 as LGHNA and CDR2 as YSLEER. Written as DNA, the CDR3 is TGCGCCAGCAGCCAAGTAGACAGGGGAGGAAGTAATGAGCAGTTCTTC. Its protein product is CASSQVDRGGSNEQFF.

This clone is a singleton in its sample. In DNA form, the CDR3 reads TGTGCCAGCAGTTTATTCCGAATGAACACTGAAGCTTTCTTT. This gives the protein CASSLFRMNTEAFF. This chain uses TRBV27 with TRBJ1-1; D unclear. The CDR3 spans 14 residues. Trimming removed 1 base from V and 0 bases from J, with 6 bases in between. Per the germline V gene, CDR1 is MNHEY and CDR2 is SMNVEV (reference sequence).

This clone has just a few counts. The CDR3 coding sequence is TGCGCCAGCAGCTTGGGACTAGCGGGTTCCAATGAGCAGTTCTTC. Amino acids: CASSLGLAGSNEQFF. The V and J genes are TRBV5-1 and TRBJ2-1, with TRBD2 matching 10 bases. Looked up from germline, CDR1 is SGHRS and CDR2 is YFSETQ. The ends lost 0 bases at V and 6 bases at J; junction bases unmatched: 3. The CDR3 length is 15 residues.

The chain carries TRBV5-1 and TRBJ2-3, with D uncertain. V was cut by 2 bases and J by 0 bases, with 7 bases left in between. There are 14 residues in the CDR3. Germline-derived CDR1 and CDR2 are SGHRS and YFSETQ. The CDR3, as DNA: TGCGCCAGCAGCTTTACGACTAGCACAGATACGCAGTATTTT. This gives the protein CASSFTTSTDTQYF.